The subject of this entry is one TCR beta chain. Its antigen remains unknown. Regarding time point: cycle 4 day 1 (C4D1), after more than 5 weeks of nivolumab. Brentuximab vedotin exposure varied, and every patient relapsed after autologous stem cell transplantation. Out of thawed PBMCs, magnetic negative selection purified CD4+ T cells. Produced via immunoSEQ multiplex PCR; TCRdb's table is partial and in-frame only. The sample includes over 10,000 clones, around nine tenths seen only once; the top ten take approximately 0.88%. The data belong to a study of PD-1 blockade in classical Hodgkin lymphoma. Overall study context: The nivolumab dose that patients received was 3 mg/kg, given intravenously every 2 weeks. The study, taken as a whole, reports: Complete responders' baseline diversity resembled that of newly diagnosed patients. Baseline TCR diversity was reportedly lower in newly diagnosed patients than healthy donors.

Germline CDR1 is MGHDK and CDR2 is SYGVNS. V was cut by 4 bases and J by 6 bases, with 16 bases left in between. This CDR3 region has 15 residues. V usage is TRBV25-1 and J usage is TRBJ2-1; D is ambiguous. This TCR was recovered from a human donor with classical Hodgkin lymphoma. The material was CD4+ T cells from blood, obtained before the fourth cycle of nivolumab. In DNA, the CDR3 is TGTGCCAGCAGTGTCGGTTTCGGGCCCATCAATGAGCAGTTCTTC. Translation: CASSVGFGPINEQFF. The variable domain in full, completed from reference TRBV25-1 and TRBJ2-1, reads EADIYQTPRYLVIGTGKKITLECSQTMGHDKMYWYQQDPGMELHLIHYSYGVNSTEKGDLSSESTVSRIRTEHFPLTLESARPSHTSQYLCASSVGFGPINEQFFGPGTRLTVL.